These 25 T cell receptor beta chains were sequenced from one sample in a study of monozygotic twins with inflammatory bowel disease. For each CDR3 protein, TCRdb gives one entry from its re-call of the 5' RACE reads, without DNA. The table lists roughly 320,000 distinct CDR3 sequences. The sequenced sample consisted of blood. These receptors came from a human donor with ulcerative colitis or Crohn's disease, or a healthy co-twin of an affected twin (not recorded which).

V gene TRBV10-2 combines with J gene TRBJ2-7; TCRdb selects TRBD1, and the lack of DNA leaves this call unchecked. The CDR3 contains 15 residues. Germline-derived CDR1 and CDR2 are WSHSY and SAAADI. CDR3: CASSDSGKGVYEQYF.

The genes are TRBV7-3 and TRBJ2-3. This CDR3 has 12 residues. Per germline, CDR1 SGHTA and CDR2 FQGTGA. CDR3 residues: CASSLKPDTQYF.

The chain employs TRBV9 and TRBJ2-2. Germline V gene data show CDR1 as SGDLS and CDR2 as YYNGEE. The CDR3 spans 11 residues. CDR3 sequence reads: CASSSRGELFF.

J is TRBJ2-7 and V is TRBV13; TCRdb picks TRBD1, but there is no DNA to check that call. Per the germline V gene, CDR1 is PRHDT and CDR2 is FYEKMQ (reference sequence). The CDR3 length is 14 residues. The CDR3 sequence is CASSEMDRGFEQYF.

J is TRBJ2-7 and V is TRBV6-5; TCRdb's D gene call, TRBD1, goes unchecked for lack of DNA. CDR1 and CDR2 (germline): MNHEY, SVGAGI. The CDR3 consists of 16 residues. The CDR3 loop reads CASSYKDTQPSYEQYF.

The chain carries TRBV24-1 and TRBJ2-1; lacking DNA, the TRBD1 call made by TCRdb goes unchecked. CDR3 length: 14 residues. The germline CDR1 and CDR2 sequences are KGHDR and SFDVKD. The chain's CDR3 is CATSSGTRYNEQFF.

The chain employs TRBV12-3 or TRBV12-4 and TRBJ1-2; TCRdb gives TRBD1 as the D gene, but with no DNA this cannot be confirmed. The CDR3 runs to 13 residues. CDR3: CASSLGDRGGYTF.

J is TRBJ2-1 and V is TRBV7-2; the D call from TCRdb, TRBD2, cannot be confirmed without DNA. Germline CDR1 and CDR2: SGHTA and FQGNSA. The length of the CDR3 is 14 residues. This CDR3 reads CASTLLADPNEQFF.

This chain connects TRBV2 to TRBJ2-6. Looked up from germline, CDR1 is SNHLY and CDR2 is FYNNEI. CDR3 length: 14 residues. CDR3 protein: CASSERSGANVLTF.

V gene TRBV2 combines with J gene TRBJ2-3. Germline lookup yields CDR1 SNHLY and CDR2 FYNNEI. This CDR3 comprises 15 residues. The CDR3 sequence is CASSVLGKSTDTQYF.

The chain recombines TRBV14 with TRBJ2-7. CDR3 size: 13 residues. Germline V gene data show CDR1 as SGHDN and CDR2 as FVKESK. CDR3 in amino acids: CASSVFGAYEQYF.

The gene calls are TRBV13 and TRBJ1-1. The germline V gene has CDR1 PRHDT and CDR2 FYEKMQ (reference sequence). The CDR3 loop spans 14 amino acids. The CDR3 loop is CASSLGLDPTEAFF.

This chain connects TRBV12-3 or TRBV12-4 to TRBJ2-1. This CDR3 comprises 11 residues. The CDR3 loop reads CASTFYNEQFF.

This chain connects TRBV4-3 to TRBJ2-5; TCRdb's assignment of TRBD1 cannot be checked, as there is no DNA. The germline V gene encodes CDR1 LGHNA and CDR2 YSLEER. The CDR3 is made up of 16 amino acids. The CDR3 sequence: CASSPRTDYTGETQYF.

The chain employs TRBV7-2 and TRBJ1-2; lacking DNA, the TRBD1 call made by TCRdb goes unchecked. Germline assignment: CDR1 SGHTA and CDR2 FQGNSA. The CDR3 has 15 residues. The CDR3: CASSSRDRQNYGYTF.

V is TRBV10-1 and J is TRBJ2-6. Germline CDR1 WNHNN, CDR2 SYGVQD (reference sequence). The CDR3 is 13 amino acids. CDR3 protein: CASSEGGANVLTF.

The chain links TRBV7-9 to TRBJ2-5. This CDR3 comprises 15 residues. The germline V gene encodes CDR1 SEHNR and CDR2 FQNEAQ (reference sequence). This chain's CDR3 is CASSLAVQLQETQYF.

The genes are TRBV7-8 and TRBJ2-7. The CDR3 runs to 15 residues. Per the germline V gene, CDR1 is SGHVS and CDR2 is FQNEAQ. CDR3 protein: CASSLEPRHTYEQYF.

The chain has TRBV7-8 and TRBJ2-3; TCRdb indicates TRBD2, and absent DNA this call remains unverified. The V gene's germline CDR1 is SGHVS and CDR2 FQNEAQ. CDR3 length: 16 residues. This CDR3 reads CASSLERGGKSDTQYF.

The chain is built from TRBV25-1 and TRBJ1-5; the TRBD1 assignment by TCRdb is unverifiable without DNA. This CDR3 has 14 amino acids. In germline, CDR1 is MGHDK, CDR2 SYGVNS. CDR3 in amino acids: CASSLPGIGQPQHF.

The CDR3 loop is CASSVDTGGAIQYF. The rearrangement joins TRBV7-2 to TRBJ2-4; the D call of TRBD2 rests on TCRdb alone, since no DNA is present to check it. Germline CDR1 reads SGHTA; CDR2 reads FQGNSA. CDR3 length: 14 amino acids.

The rearrangement uses TRBV12-3 or TRBV12-4 and TRBJ1-1; TCRdb indicates TRBD1, and absent DNA this call remains unverified. The CDR3 runs 14 residues. CDR3 amino acids: CASSQTGANTEAFF.

The chain has TRBV7-2 and TRBJ1-4; the D call of TRBD1 rests on TCRdb alone, since no DNA is present to check it. CDR1 is SGHTA, CDR2 FQGNSA, per germline. The CDR3 runs 13 residues. The CDR3: CASSLGTGTVLFF.

V is TRBV4-3 and J is TRBJ2-6; the D call of TRBD1 rests on TCRdb alone, since no DNA is present to check it. CDR1 and CDR2 from the germline V gene are LGHNA and YSLEER. This CDR3 is 16 amino acids long. CDR3 loop: CASSQETGSGANVLTF.

This chain connects TRBV10-3 to TRBJ2-7. In germline, CDR1 is ENHRY, CDR2 SYGVKD. This CDR3 has 14 amino acids. The CDR3 spells CAISESTASYEQYF.